These 15 T cell receptor beta chains were all obtained from the same sample, sequenced in a study of response to subunit inactivated influenza vaccine. TCRdb re-called the RT-PCR reads with MiXCR, one entry per CDR3 protein. The sample carries around 850,000 distinct CDR3 sequences, around 20% recorded once. The specimen comprised PBMCs from blood, sampled about 5 days after vaccination. These receptors came from a man in his fifties or sixties who received an inactivated influenza vaccine.

This chain connects TRBV6-5 to TRBJ2-1; the D gene is possibly TRBD2 (6 bases). In germline, CDR1 is MNHEY, CDR2 SVGAGI. This CDR3 has 15 amino acids. V lost 1 base to trimming and J lost 6 bases, with 13 bases between them. The CDR3 DNA reads TGTGCCAGCAGTTACTGGTCTAGCGCAGGCAATGAGCAGTTCTTC. Protein: CASSYWSSAGNEQFF.

The chain has TRBV18 and TRBJ2-1, with TRBD2 matching over 13 bases. This CDR3 is built from 16 residues. V was pared by 4 bases and J by 6 bases, with 6 bases of the junction left unmatched. Germline loops: CDR1 KGHSH, CDR2 LQKENI. This chain's CDR3 is CASSLWTSGSGNEQFF. The CDR3 DNA reads as TGTGCCAGCTCACTTTGGACTAGCGGGAGTGGCAATGAGCAGTTCTTC.

This clonotype has just a few counts. The CDR3 nucleotides are TGTGCCAGCAGCTTACAGCGGGGAAGCACAGATACGCAGTATTTT. Its translation: CASSLQRGSTDTQYF. The genes are TRBV7-2 and TRBJ2-3, with 7 bases that match TRBD2. The CDR3 extends over 15 amino acids. The germline gives CDR1 SGHTA, CDR2 FQGNSA. J was trimmed by 0 bases and V by 2 bases; bases with no gene match: 2.

This clonotype was picked up a small number of times. CDR3 nucleotides: TGCAGCGTTTTTAGTTATGGTGAGCAGTTCTTC. This codes for CSVFSYGEQFF. V is TRBV29-1 and J is TRBJ2-1; D is unclear. The CDR3 runs 11 residues. Germline CDR1 is SQVTM and CDR2 is ANQGSEA. Between the trimmed V and J ends, which lost 5 bases and 9 bases, there was a span of 11 bases.

This clonotype was seen only a few times. The rearrangement joins TRBV15 to TRBJ2-7; the match to TRBD2 covers 13 bases. Trimming at V came to 1 base and at J to 4 bases, leaving 1 base not matched to a gene. Germline V gene sequence: CDR1 LNHNV, CDR2 YYDKDF (reference sequence). The CDR3 is 15 residues long. The CDR3 here is CATSRVTSGRYEQYF. The DNA of the CDR3 is TGTGCCACCAGCAGAGTGACTAGCGGGAGGTACGAGCAGTACTTC.

V usage is TRBV5-5 and J usage is TRBJ2-7; D possibly corresponds to TRBD1 (6 bases). This CDR3 comprises 15 residues. Germline V gene data show CDR1 as SGHKS and CDR2 as YYEKEE (reference sequence). Between the trimmed V and J ends, which lost 2 bases and 3 bases, there was a span of 15 bases. CDR3 nucleotide sequence: TGTGCCAGCAGCTTTGGGCTGGGGGCTTACTACGAGCAGTACTTC. Its protein product is CASSFGLGAYYEQYF.

This clonotype was picked up a small number of times. The rearrangement joins TRBV7-8 to TRBJ2-1, with 8 positions matching TRBD2. Trimming removed 5 bases from V and 12 bases from J; junction bases left unmatched: 12. The CDR3 is made up of 14 amino acids. The germline CDR1 and CDR2 sequences are SGHVS and FQNEAQ. The CDR3 sequence: CASSPGAGGLGQFF. CDR3 coding DNA: TGTGCCAGCAGCCCGGGGGCGGGGGGCCTTGGGCAGTTCTTC.

The chain has TRBV29-1 and TRBJ2-5; 8 bases line up with TRBD2. This CDR3 has 16 residues. Germline V CDR1 and CDR2: SQVTM, ANQGSEA. V lost 0 bases to trimming and J lost 2 bases; unmatched junction nucleotides: 8. The CDR3 DNA reads TGCAGCGTTGAAGAATTCAGCGGGAGTGGACAAGAGACCCAGTACTTC. It specifies CSVEEFSGSGQETQYF.

This clonotype was counted a few times. This CDR3 is CASSPDRDTQYF. CDR3 coding DNA: TGTGCCAGCTCACCGGACAGGGATACGCAGTATTTT. This chain links TRBV18 with TRBJ2-3; 7 bases agree with TRBD1. This CDR3 is built from 12 residues. The V gene end was trimmed by 3 bases and the J gene end by 6 bases; junction bases not matched to a gene: 0. Germline V CDR1 and CDR2: KGHSH, LQKENI.

The chain couples TRBV4-3 to TRBJ2-1; TRBD2 aligns across 10 bases. This CDR3 has 17 amino acids. The V and J ends lost 1 base and 5 bases, in that order; junction bases with no gene match: 8. Germline V lookup: CDR1 LGHNA, CDR2 YSLEER. CDR3 coding DNA: TGCGCCAGCAGCCAAGGTGCCAGGACTAGCGGCAACAATGAGCAGTTCTTC. Its translation is CASSQGARTSGNNEQFF.

This clonotype turned up a few times. The gene calls are TRBV20-1 and TRBJ2-7; 7 nucleotides agree with TRBD2. Germline trimming cut 3 bases from V and 3 bases from J; bases unmatched to any gene: 5. CDR3 length equals 13 residues. CDR1 and CDR2 from the germline V gene are DFQATT and SNEGSKA (reference sequence). CDR3 in DNA: TGCAGTGCTAGTGGCCTAGCGGACTACGAGCAGTACTTC. This translates into CSASGLADYEQYF.

This clonotype was picked up a small number of times. This sequence joins TRBV5-1 and TRBJ2-1; 8 nucleotides align to TRBD2. V lost 3 bases and J lost 8; bases outside the gene matches: 4. There are 13 residues in the CDR3. Germline CDR1 SGHRS, CDR2 YFSETQ. The CDR3 DNA reads as TGCGCCAGCAGCTCGGGACTAGACGATGAGCAGTTCTTC. It specifies CASSSGLDDEQFF.

The chain carries TRBV5-1 and TRBJ2-1, with 10 bases identical to TRBD2. Trimming took 5 bases from V and 10 from J; bases not matched to a gene: 9. CDR3 size: 14 residues. CDR1 and CDR2 (germline): SGHRS, YFSETQ. CDR3 in DNA: TGCGCCAGCAGGGAGGGACTAGCGATGGAAGAGCAGTTCTTC. Translating gives CASREGLAMEEQFF.

This clonotype was counted many times. The rearrangement uses TRBV5-1 and TRBJ2-7, with D perhaps being TRBD1 or TRBD2 (6 bases each). Germline V gives CDR1 SGHRS, CDR2 YFSETQ. Trimming stripped 5 bases from V and 4 bases from J, with 13 bases between. The CDR3 totals 13 residues. The CDR3 coding sequence is TGCGCCAGCAGTGAAGGAGGGGGTTACGAGCAGTACTTC. Amino acids: CASSEGGGYEQYF.

V usage is TRBV4-1 and J usage is TRBJ2-1; D is uncertain. Germline CDR1 is MGHRA and CDR2 is YSYEKL. The V end lost 2 bases, the J end lost 5 bases, and 10 bases lay between the germline ends. The CDR3 is 14 residues long. CDR3 nucleotide sequence: TGCGCCAGCAGCCAACTAGGACCTAACAATGAGCAGTTCTTC. Amino acid sequence: CASSQLGPNNEQFF.